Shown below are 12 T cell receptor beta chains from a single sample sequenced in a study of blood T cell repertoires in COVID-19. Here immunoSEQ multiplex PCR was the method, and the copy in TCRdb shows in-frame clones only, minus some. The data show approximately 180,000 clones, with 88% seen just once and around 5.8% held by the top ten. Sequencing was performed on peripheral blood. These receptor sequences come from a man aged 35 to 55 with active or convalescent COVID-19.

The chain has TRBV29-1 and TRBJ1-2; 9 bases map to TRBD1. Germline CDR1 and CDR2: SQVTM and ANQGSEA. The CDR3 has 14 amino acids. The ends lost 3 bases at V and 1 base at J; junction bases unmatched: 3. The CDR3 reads CSVETGGNNYGYTF. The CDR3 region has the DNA TGCAGCGTTGAGACAGGGGGGAATAACTATGGCTACACCTTC.

The CDR3 nucleotides are TGCGCCAGGGACAGTGAGTATGGCTACACCTTC. As protein: CARDSEYGYTF. This rearrangement joins TRBV5-1 to TRBJ1-2; D may be TRBD1 (6 bases). From germline, CDR1 is SGHRS and CDR2 YFSETQ. The CDR3 spans 11 residues. V lost 8 bases and J 5 bases, leaving 10 bases between the germline ends.

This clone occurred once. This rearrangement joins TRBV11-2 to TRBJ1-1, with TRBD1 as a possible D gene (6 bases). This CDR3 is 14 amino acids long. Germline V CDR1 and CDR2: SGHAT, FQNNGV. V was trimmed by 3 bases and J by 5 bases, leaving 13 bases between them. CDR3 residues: CASSLVGRGTEAFF. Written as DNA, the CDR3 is TGTGCCAGCAGCTTGGTGGGCAGGGGAACTGAAGCTTTCTTT. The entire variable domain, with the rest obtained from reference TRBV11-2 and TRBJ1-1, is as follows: EAGVAQSPRYKIIEKRQSVAFWCNPISGHATLYWYQQILGQGPKLLIQFQNNGVVDDSQLPKDRFSAERLKGVDSTLKIQPAKLEDSAVYLCASSLVGRGTEAFFGQGTRLTVV.

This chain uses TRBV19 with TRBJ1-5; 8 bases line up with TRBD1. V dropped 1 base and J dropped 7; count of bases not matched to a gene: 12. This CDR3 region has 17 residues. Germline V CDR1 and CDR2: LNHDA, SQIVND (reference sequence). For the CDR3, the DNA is TGTGCCAGTAGTATAGGGGGTGCCAGGGGGCTTCGGCAGCCCCAGCATTTT. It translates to CASSIGGARGLRQPQHF.

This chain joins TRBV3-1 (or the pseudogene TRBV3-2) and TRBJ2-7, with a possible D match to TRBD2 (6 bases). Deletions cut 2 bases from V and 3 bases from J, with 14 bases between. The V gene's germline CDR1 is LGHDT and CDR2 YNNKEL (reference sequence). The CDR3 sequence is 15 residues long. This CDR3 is CASSQSGGTFYEQYF. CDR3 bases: TGTGCCAGCAGCCAATCGGGCGGGACCTTCTACGAGCAGTACTTC.

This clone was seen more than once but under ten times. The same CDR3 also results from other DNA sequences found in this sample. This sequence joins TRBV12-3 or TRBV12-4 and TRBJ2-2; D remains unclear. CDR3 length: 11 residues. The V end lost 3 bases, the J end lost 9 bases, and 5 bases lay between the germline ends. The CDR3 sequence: CASSLSRELFF. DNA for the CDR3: TGTGCCAGCAGTTTGTCCAGGGAGCTGTTTTTT.

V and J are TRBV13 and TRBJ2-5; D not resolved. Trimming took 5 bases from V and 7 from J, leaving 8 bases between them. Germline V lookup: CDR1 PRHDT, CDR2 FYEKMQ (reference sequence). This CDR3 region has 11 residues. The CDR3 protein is CASSDRGTQYF. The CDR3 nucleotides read TGTGCCAGCAGCGATCGCGGGACCCAGTACTTC.

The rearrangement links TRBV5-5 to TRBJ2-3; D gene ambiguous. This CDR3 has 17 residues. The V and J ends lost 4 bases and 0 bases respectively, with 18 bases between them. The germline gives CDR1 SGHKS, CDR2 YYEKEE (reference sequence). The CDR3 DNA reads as TGTGCCAGCAGCCCCCCCGTTGAGGCATATAGCACAGATACGCAGTATTTT. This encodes CASSPPVEAYSTDTQYF.

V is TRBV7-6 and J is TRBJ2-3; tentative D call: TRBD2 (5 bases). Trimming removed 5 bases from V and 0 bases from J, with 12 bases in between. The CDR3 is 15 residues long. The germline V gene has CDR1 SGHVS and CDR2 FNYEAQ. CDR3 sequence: CASSPPGISTDTQYF. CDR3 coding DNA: TGTGCCAGCAGCCCACCGGGGATAAGCACAGATACGCAGTATTTT.

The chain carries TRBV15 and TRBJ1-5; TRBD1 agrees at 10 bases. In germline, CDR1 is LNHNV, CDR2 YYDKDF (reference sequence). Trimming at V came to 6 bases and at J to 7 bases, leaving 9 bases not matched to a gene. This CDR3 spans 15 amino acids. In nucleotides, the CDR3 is TGTGCCACCAGTCGCGACAGGGGGCGCTTCCAGCCCCAGCATTTT. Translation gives CATSRDRGRFQPQHF.

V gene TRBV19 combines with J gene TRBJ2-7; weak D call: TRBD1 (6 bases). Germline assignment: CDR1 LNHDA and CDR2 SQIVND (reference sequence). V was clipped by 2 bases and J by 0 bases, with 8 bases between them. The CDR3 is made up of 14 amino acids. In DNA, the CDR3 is TGTGCCAGTAGTATAACGGACAGCTCCTACGAGCAGTACTTC. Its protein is CASSITDSSYEQYF.

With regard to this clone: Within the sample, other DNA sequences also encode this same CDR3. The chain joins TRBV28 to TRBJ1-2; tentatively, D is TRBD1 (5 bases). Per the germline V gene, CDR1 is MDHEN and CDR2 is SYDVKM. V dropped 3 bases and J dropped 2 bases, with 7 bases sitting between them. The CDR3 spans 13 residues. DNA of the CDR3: TGTGCCAGCAGTTTGGCAGGGAACTATGGCTACACCTTC. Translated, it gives CASSLAGNYGYTF.